This T cell receptor beta chain stems from a study of tumor-infiltrating lymphocytes in primary liver carcinoma. In the study overall: Tumors were stage T1-T3 N0M0, about 4 to 11 cm across. Each sample had roughly 3.65 to 8 million productive TCRbeta reads regardless of tissue type. Broader study findings: In the absence of sorting, bulk samples left CD4+ and CD8+ repertoires uncompared.

In regard to this clonotype: The antigen remains undetermined.

cDNA specific to TCR beta was made from roughly 500 ng of total RNA, with a constant-region primer employed for priming. Slightly modified ARM-PCR, run as three nested multiplex PCR rounds, produced the TCR beta libraries. The two initial PCR rounds, roughly 9 cycles each, used TRBV1-TRBV30 forward and C-beta reverse primers. TCRdb itself ran the multiplex PCR reads through MiXCR, one entry per CDR3 protein. The data show approximately 330,000 distinct CDR3 sequences, with less than 65% seen just once and under 8% held by the top ten. This CDR3 region has 14 residues. In germline, CDR1 is KGHDR, CDR2 SFDVKD. Germline DNA was also extracted, while the blood RNA originated from unsorted whole blood. Chronic HBV infection, untreated so far, was present in the patients.

The sequence was collected from a man aged 40-49 years with primary liver carcinoma and hepatitis B virus infection. The J gene is TRBJ2-7, the V gene TRBV24-1; 10 nucleotides align to TRBD1. The sample was peripheral blood. In DNA, the CDR3 is TGTGACACTGCGGGACAGGGGAGCTCCTACGAGCAGTACTTC. This gives the protein CDTAGQGSSYEQYF.